This TCR beta chain was observed in a study of blood T cell repertoires in COVID-19. About the research overall: There were acute and convalescent COVID-19 samples, and they came from the United States, Italy and Spain.

The CDR3 has 15 residues. In germline, CDR1 is LNHDA, CDR2 SQIVND (reference sequence). Trimming removed 5 bases at V and 3 bases at J, with 17 bases between. Followed over time, Seattle patients had been enrolled while infection was active. Original methodology: The authors estimated nucleated cell counts from reference gene primer amplification. Produced via immunoSEQ multiplex PCR; TCRdb's table is partial and in-frame only. The D gene and trimming were derived from the DNA, and the V and J assignments and clone size from that table. The profile shows more than 150,000 clones, about four fifths of them singletons.

The chain carries TRBV19 and TRBJ2-7, with D tentatively TRBD1 (6 bases). What was sequenced was peripheral blood. The sequence derives from a woman older than 75 with COVID-19, enrolled during active disease. Here the CDR3 reads CASSPQGTLDYEQYF. CDR3 nucleotide sequence: TGTGCCAGTAGTCCACAGGGAACTCTCGACTACGAGCAGTACTTC.